This T cell receptor (beta chain) comes out of a study of post-analysis software for immune sequencing data. Study-wide points: Controls showed significantly higher normalized Chao1 diversity than did multiple sclerosis patients. Clustering by F measure revealed strong co-clustering among samples prepared together in one batch. Relative to controls, patients had about 5 TRBV segments at higher frequency, with TRBV5-6, TRBV5-1 and TRBV20-1 among these.

Sequencing libraries made from TCR beta cDNA carried unique molecular identifiers. When about 1 to 11 million T cells were used, they gave about 540,000 cDNA molecules. TCRdb processed the PCR reads anew with MiXCR; each CDR3 protein has one entry. The sample yields hundreds of thousands of distinct CDR3 sequences, about 57% seen once. The CDR3 has 13 residues. The trim removed 4 bases at V and 7 bases at J, leaving 6 bases unmatched. CDR1 and CDR2 from the germline V gene are SQVTM and ANQGSEA. The table lists this clonotype with a few counts. What it binds is not known. The gene calls are TRBV29-1 and TRBJ1-4; TRBD1 aligns across 7 bases. The receptor comes from a girl aged 5-17 years with multiple sclerosis. The sequenced material came from blood. CDR3 sequence reads: CSVVGQGGEKLFF. CDR3 nucleotides: TGCAGCGTTGTCGGTCAGGGGGGTGAAAAACTGTTTTTT.